These 14 T cell receptor beta chains share one sample of origin, sequenced in a study of T cell responses to AZD1222 COVID-19 vaccine. TCRdb's copy holds only in-frame clones and misses some; the assay was immunoSEQ multiplex PCR. Of approximately 90,000 clones listed, 80% to 90% are singletons. Sequencing used peripheral blood, obtained on day 0 of AZD1222 vaccination. These TCRs come from an adult in good health.

The chain combines TRBV3-1 (or the pseudogene TRBV3-2) with TRBJ2-3; no firm D call. Germline CDR1 reads LGHDT; CDR2 reads YNNKEL (reference sequence). This CDR3 comprises 11 residues. V was pared by 2 bases and J by 3 bases, with 0 bases between. The CDR3: CASSQTDTQYF. CDR3 nucleotide sequence: TGTGCCAGCAGCCAAACAGATACGCAGTATTTT.

V is TRBV13 and J is TRBJ1-3, with unresolved D. The germline V and J ends were trimmed by 5 bases and 0 bases, with 14 bases remaining between them. The CDR3 runs to 16 residues. Germline assignment: CDR1 PRHDT and CDR2 FYEKMQ (reference sequence). CDR3 in amino acids: CASSQYSKSSGNTIYF. The DNA of the CDR3 is TGTGCCAGCAGCCAATACAGCAAGAGCTCTGGAAACACCATATATTTT. The full variable domain, in which reference TRBV13 and TRBJ1-3 provide the parts outside the CDR3, is AAGVIQSPRHLIKEKRETATLKCYPIPRHDTVYWYQQGPGQDPQFLISFYEKMQSDKGSIPDRFSAQQFSDYHSELNMSSLELGDSALYFCASSQYSKSSGNTIYFGEGSWLTVV.

V gene TRBV7-9 combines with J gene TRBJ2-7; no reliable D call. Germline V gene sequence: CDR1 SEHNR, CDR2 FQNEAQ (reference sequence). The CDR3 runs to 16 residues. Trimming left V 4 bases short and J 4 bases short, with 20 bases between. This CDR3 is CASSSMMGIAVYEQYF. The CDR3 DNA is TGTGCCAGCAGCTCGATGATGGGAATTGCGGTATACGAGCAGTACTTC. Using reference TRBV7-9 and TRBJ2-7 for the parts outside the CDR3, the full variable domain is DTGVSQNPRHKITKRGQNVTFRCDPISEHNRLYWYRQTLGQGPEFLTYFQNEAQLEKSRLLSDRFSAERPKGSFSTLEIQRTEQGDSAMYLCASSSMMGIAVYEQYFGPGTRLTVT.

This clone was counted only a few times. The CDR3 nucleotides read TGTGCCAGCAGCTTGGGGAAAGGTAGCGGGGTCTCCTACGAGCAGTACTTC. Amino acid sequence: CASSLGKGSGVSYEQYF. This rearrangement joins TRBV5-4 to TRBJ2-7; 8 bases line up with TRBD2. Germline CDR1 SGHNT, CDR2 YYREEE (reference sequence). The CDR3 totals 17 residues. After removal of 0 bases from V and 0 bases from J, the junction contained 8 bases not matched to a gene. Together with reference TRBV5-4 and TRBJ2-7, the CDR3 gives the full variable domain: ETGVTQSPTHLIKTRGQQVTLRCSSQSGHNTVSWYQQALGQGPQFIFQYYREEENGRGNFPPRFSGLQFPNYSSELNVNALELDDSALYLCASSLGKGSGVSYEQYFGPGTRLTVT.

The V call is TRBV7-2, the J call TRBJ2-5; 9 bases match TRBD1. The CDR3 is 15 residues long. Germline V gene sequence: CDR1 SGHTA, CDR2 FQGNSA. V gave up 1 base and J gave up 1 base; unmatched junction bases: 1. CDR3 sequence: CASSLGTGVQETQYF. Written as DNA, the CDR3 is TGTGCCAGCAGCTTAGGGACAGGGGTCCAAGAGACCCAGTACTTC.

This chain uses TRBV2 with TRBJ1-5; D might be TRBD1 (5 bases). V was shortened by 3 bases and J by 6 bases, with 9 bases between the two germline ends. The CDR3 is 13 residues long. CDR1 SNHLY and CDR2 FYNNEI come from the germline V gene. CDR3 sequence (DNA): TGTGCCAGCAGTGACAGGGATCGTCAGCCCCAGCATTTT. It yields the protein CASSDRDRQPQHF.

The gene calls are TRBV12-3 or TRBV12-4 and TRBJ1-1; tentatively, D is TRBD1 (5 bases). CDR3 length: 13 residues. Trimming stripped 1 base from V and 7 bases from J, with 10 bases between. CDR3 in DNA: TGTGCCAGCAGTTTAGAGTACAGGAGTGAAGCTTTCTTT. Translation: CASSLEYRSEAFF.

The chain recombines TRBV19 with TRBJ1-1; tentative D call: TRBD1 (5 bases). CDR3 length: 13 residues. From germline, CDR1 is LNHDA and CDR2 SQIVND (reference sequence). The ends were cut back, 9 bases at V and 10 bases at J, with 21 bases in the middle. The CDR3 is CASHPRSGRRAFF. The CDR3 coding sequence is TGTGCCAGCCACCCACGGTCAGGGCGAAGAGCTTTCTTT. The full variable domain, completed using reference TRBV19 and TRBJ1-1, is DGGITQSPKYLFRKEGQNVTLSCEQNLNHDAMYWYRQDPGQGLRLIYYSQIVNDFQKGDIAEGYSVSREKKESFPLTVTSAQKNPTAFYLCASHPRSGRRAFFGQGTRLTVV.

The chain employs TRBV6-4 and TRBJ1-2; a weak D match, TRBD1 (5 bases). This CDR3 has 13 amino acids. The germline CDR1 and CDR2 sequences are MRHNA and SNTAGT. Trimming left V 6 bases short and J 5 bases short, with 13 bases between. Here the CDR3 reads CASRSQQGYGYTF. CDR3 coding DNA: TGTGCCAGCAGATCTCAGCAGGGTTATGGCTACACCTTC.

The chain uses TRBV28 and TRBJ1-5, with D perhaps TRBD1 (5 bases). V lost 3 bases and J 2 bases, leaving 11 bases between the germline ends. The CDR3 is 15 residues long. Germline CDR1 MDHEN, CDR2 SYDVKM. CDR3 sequence reads: CASSLRQGGNQPQHF. In DNA, the CDR3 is TGTGCCAGCAGTTTGAGGCAGGGAGGCAATCAGCCCCAGCATTTT.

The gene calls are TRBV30 and TRBJ2-7, with 8 bases fitting TRBD2. The V gene's germline CDR1 is GTSNPN and CDR2 SVGIG (reference sequence). V shed 2 bases, J shed 12 bases, and the junction held 9 bases outside the gene matches. The CDR3 totals 12 residues. The CDR3 region is CAWSPRGGRGYF. The CDR3 bases are TGTGCCTGGAGTCCCCGGGGGGGGCGCGGGTACTTC. The full variable domain, with the rest looked up from reference TRBV30 and TRBJ2-7, is SQTIHQWPATLVQPVGSPLSLECTVEGTSNPNLYWYRQAAGRGLQLLFYSVGIGQISSEVPQNLSASRPQDRQFILSSKKLLLSDSGFYLCAWSPRGGRGYFGPGTRLTVT.

The V gene is TRBV14, the J gene TRBJ1-1; 7 bases are shared with TRBD1. V lost 3 bases, J lost 1 base, and 5 bases stayed unmatched. Germline values: CDR1 SGHDN, CDR2 FVKESK. The length of the CDR3 is 15 residues. Written as DNA, the CDR3 is TGTGCCAGCAGCCAGGACGGGACAGCGAACACTGAAGCTTTCTTT. Amino acids: CASSQDGTANTEAFF.

This rearrangement joins TRBV5-4 to TRBJ1-2; weak D call: TRBD1 (6 bases). This CDR3 spans 13 amino acids. Germline CDR1 SGHNT, CDR2 YYREEE (reference sequence). Trimming took off 4 bases at V and 8 bases at J, with 15 bases between the two ends. The chain's CDR3 is CASSDEQGIGYTF. The CDR3 nucleotides read TGTGCCAGCAGCGACGAACAGGGAATCGGCTACACCTTC.

The chain carries TRBV27 and TRBJ2-2, with 8 bases lining up with TRBD1. The germline CDR1 and CDR2 sequences are MNHEY and SMNVEV (reference sequence). This CDR3 region has 16 residues. V lost 0 bases, J lost 4 bases, and 4 bases stayed unmatched. The DNA for the CDR3 is TGTGCCAGCAGTTTATCCGGACAGGGCCGCACCGGGGAGCTGTTTTTT. Protein product: CASSLSGQGRTGELFF.